This T cell receptor beta chain was sequenced during a study of OX40 agonist ivuxolimab in advanced cancers. At the level of the whole study: Ivuxolimab, which targeted the costimulatory receptor OX40 (CD134), was an agonistic, fully human IgG2 monoclonal antibody. Intravenous ivuxolimab was administered to patients every 2 weeks at six dose levels: 0.01, 0.1, 0.3, 1.5, 3 and 10 mg/kg. Of the roughly 53 patients in dose escalation, around 20 had hepatocellular carcinoma, around 15 had melanoma, 9 had renal cell carcinoma and 9 had head and neck cancer. A male proportion of around 83% and a mean age of 60 years, ranging from 23 to 79, were recorded for the dose-escalation cohort. Patients were allowed to have had prior anti-PD-1, anti-PD-L1 or anti-CTLA-4 therapy, and approximately 40% of the dose-escalation patients had been treated with checkpoint inhibitors. Partial responses were achieved by three dose-escalation patients, of whom one had hepatocellular carcinoma and two had cutaneous melanoma. The point of sequencing TCRbeta in the periphery was to test whether ivuxolimab changed TCR sequence diversity and drove clonal T-cell expansion. The monotherapy dose-escalation portion (N of about 50 patients) of the phase I ivuxolimab trial is reported in the paper.

The trial excluded patients who had a history of autoimmune disease or were on systemic immunosuppression. Peripheral blood for TCR sequencing was collected from all dose cohorts at baseline, on cycle 4 day 1, and on cycle 7 day 1. Samples were obtained from an open-label, multicenter, first-in-human phase I dose-escalation trial of ivuxolimab. Adults with locally advanced or metastatic melanoma, renal cell, hepatocellular, or head and neck squamous cell carcinoma were enrolled in the trial. Before TCR sequencing, CD4+ T cells and CD8+ T cells from peripheral blood were sorted into separate populations. For this clone: Its specific antigen is unknown. It has no much larger one-base neighbor in the sample; base qualities were not kept.

Genomic DNA was isolated from the sorted cells so that the TCRbeta CDR3 region could be sequenced. TCRbeta CDR3 regions were sequenced using the immunoSEQ Assay. TCRdb took over this immuneACCESS table, retaining in-frame rearrangements with V and J assigned. Such tables are incomplete; in checked studies, under half of the missing clones stem from an unresolved V gene, and the remainder is unexplained. The table for this sample lists some 140,000 clones; 90% of them were counted only once. Roughly 1.1% of the sample is taken by the ten largest. Study-level results and caveats: In the 0.1-3.0 mg/kg groups, partial responders had among the lowest normalized peripheral clonal expansion, particularly in CD8+ T cells. At doses from 0.1 to 3.0 mg/kg, clonal expansion was seen in both CD4+ and CD8+ blood T cells between baseline and week 6. Low levels of normalized T-cell clonal expansion were also seen in some nonresponding patients. After ivuxolimab, more expanded clones were found on average in CD8+ T cells than in CD4+ T cells. The antigen specificity of the clonally expanded peripheral T cells was not determined.

This receptor was taken from an adult with an advanced solid tumor such as melanoma, head and neck, liver or kidney cancer. Sequencing used CD4+ or CD8+ T cells sorted from blood, obtained in a trial of the OX40 agonist ivuxolimab.

The CDR3 reads as follows: CASSHRTLNTEAFF. At the DNA level, the sequence is TGTGCCAGCAGCCACAGGACGCTGAACACTGAAGCTTTCTTT. Rearrangement joined TRBV6-5 to TRBJ1-1, with TRBD1 as a weak D call on 5 bases. From a lookup of the germline V gene, CDR1 and CDR2 are MNHEY and SVGAGI. V and J are truncated by 6 bases and 0 bases respectively, leaving an intervening sequence of 11 bases. The CDR3, from cysteine to phenylalanine, totals 14 residues. The sequence is cut down to CDR3 DNA, 42 bases in frame from base 1.